This TCR beta chain was documented in a study of T cell responses to AZD1222 COVID-19 vaccine. The CDR3 is 14 amino acids. The germline CDR1 and CDR2 sequences are LNHNV and YYDKDF (reference sequence). V dropped 5 bases and J dropped 7; count of bases not matched to a gene: 10. Profiled with immunoSEQ multiplex PCR; TCRdb holds only in-frame clones, not every one. This table has about 76,000 clones, around three quarters appearing once. This clone was picked up one time. J is TRBJ2-7 and V is TRBV15; 8 nucleotides line up with TRBD1. The source material was peripheral blood, sampled 28 days after the second dose of the MenACWY control vaccine. This receptor was obtained from an adult who received the MenACWY meningococcal vaccine as a control. The CDR3 DNA follows: TGTGCCACCAGCTCCGGGACAGGTAGGAGAGAGCAGTACTTC. Amino acids: CATSSGTGRREQYF.